This T cell receptor beta chain was obtained from a study of OX40 agonist ivuxolimab in advanced cancers. Study overall: Partial responses were seen in three patients, one with hepatocellular carcinoma and two with cutaneous melanoma.

About this clone itself: The antigen remains undetermined.

Trimming took off 3 bases at V and 0 bases at J, with 6 bases between the two ends. CDR1 is LNHDA, CDR2 SQIVND, per germline (reference sequence). The CDR3 has 14 amino acids. With baseline, cycle 4 day 1, and cycle 7 day 1 as timepoints, blood was sampled. Study-level points and caveats: Individuals who were partial responders at 0.1-3.0 mg/kg had clonal expansion that ranked among the lowest.

The assay was immunoSEQ multiplex PCR, and TCRdb's table has in-frame clones only and misses some. The repertoire holds approximately 100,000 clones, with around 90% as singletons. The chain is built from TRBV19 and TRBJ2-1, with no clear D. Sample: CD4+ or CD8+ T cells sorted from blood, taken in a trial of the OX40 agonist ivuxolimab. The clonotype comes from an adult with an advanced solid tumor such as melanoma, head and neck, liver or kidney cancer. Here the CDR3 reads CASSIGDSYNEQFF. CDR3 nucleotides: TGTGCCAGTAGTATTGGGGACTCCTACAATGAGCAGTTCTTC.